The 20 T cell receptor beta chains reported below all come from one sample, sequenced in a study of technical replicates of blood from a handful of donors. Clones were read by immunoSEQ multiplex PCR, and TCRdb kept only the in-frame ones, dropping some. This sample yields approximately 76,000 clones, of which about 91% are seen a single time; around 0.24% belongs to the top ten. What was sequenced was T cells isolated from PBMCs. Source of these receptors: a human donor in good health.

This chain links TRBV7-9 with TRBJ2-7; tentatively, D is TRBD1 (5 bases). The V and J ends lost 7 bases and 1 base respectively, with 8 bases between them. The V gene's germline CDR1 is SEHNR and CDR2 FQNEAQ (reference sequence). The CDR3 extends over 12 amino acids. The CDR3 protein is CASNSGSYEQYF. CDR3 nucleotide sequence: TGTGCCAGCAACTCAGGGTCCTACGAGCAGTACTTC.

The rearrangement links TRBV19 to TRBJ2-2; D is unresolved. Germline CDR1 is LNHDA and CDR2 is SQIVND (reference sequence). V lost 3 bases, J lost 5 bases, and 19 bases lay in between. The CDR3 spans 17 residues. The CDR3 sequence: CASSINEKVLKTGELFF. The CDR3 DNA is TGTGCCAGTAGTATCAACGAGAAAGTGCTAAAAACCGGGGAGCTGTTTTTT.

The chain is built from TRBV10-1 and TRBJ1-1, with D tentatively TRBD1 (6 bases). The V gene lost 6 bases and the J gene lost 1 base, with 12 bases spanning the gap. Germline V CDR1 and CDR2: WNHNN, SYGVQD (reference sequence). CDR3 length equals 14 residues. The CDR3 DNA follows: TGCGCCAGCAGACCGGACAGCCAGAACACTGAAGCTTTCTTT. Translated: CASRPDSQNTEAFF.

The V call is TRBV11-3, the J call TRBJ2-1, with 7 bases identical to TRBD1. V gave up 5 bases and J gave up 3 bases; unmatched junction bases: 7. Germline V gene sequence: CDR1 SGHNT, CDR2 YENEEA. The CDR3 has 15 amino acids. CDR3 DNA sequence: TGTGCCAGCAGCCTCGGACAGGACTTCTACAATGAGCAGTTCTTC. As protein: CASSLGQDFYNEQFF.

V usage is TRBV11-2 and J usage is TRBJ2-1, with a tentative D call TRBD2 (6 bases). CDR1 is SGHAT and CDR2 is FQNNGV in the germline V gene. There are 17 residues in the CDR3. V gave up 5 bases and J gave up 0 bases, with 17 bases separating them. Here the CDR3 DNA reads TGTGCCAGCAGCGAGAGGGCGGCGGGGAGCTCCTACAATGAGCAGTTCTTC. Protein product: CASSERAAGSSYNEQFF.

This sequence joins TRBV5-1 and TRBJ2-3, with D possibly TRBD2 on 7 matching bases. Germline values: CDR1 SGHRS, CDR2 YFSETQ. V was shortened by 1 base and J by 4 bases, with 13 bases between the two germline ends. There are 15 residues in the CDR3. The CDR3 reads CASSLRGAWSDTQYF. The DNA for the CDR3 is TGCGCCAGCAGCTTGCGGGGGGCATGGTCAGATACGCAGTATTTT. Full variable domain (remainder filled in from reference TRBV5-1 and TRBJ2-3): KAGVTQTPRYLIKTRGQQVTLSCSPISGHRSVSWYQQTPGQGLQFLFEYFSETQRNKGNFPGRFSGRQFSNSRSEMNVSTLELGDSALYLCASSLRGAWSDTQYFGPGTRLTVL.

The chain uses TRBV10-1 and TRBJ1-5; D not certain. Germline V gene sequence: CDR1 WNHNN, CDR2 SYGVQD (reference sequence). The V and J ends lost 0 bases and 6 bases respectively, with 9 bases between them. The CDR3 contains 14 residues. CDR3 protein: CASSESGVGQPQHF. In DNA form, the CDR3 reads TGCGCCAGCAGTGAGTCCGGGGTGGGTCAGCCCCAGCATTTT.

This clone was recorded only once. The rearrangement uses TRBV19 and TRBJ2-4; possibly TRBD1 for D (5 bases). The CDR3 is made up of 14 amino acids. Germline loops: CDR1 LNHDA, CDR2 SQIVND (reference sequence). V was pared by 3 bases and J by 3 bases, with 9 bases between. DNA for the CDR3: TGTGCCAGTAGTATCGACAGCCACAAAAACATTCAGTACTTC. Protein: CASSIDSHKNIQYF.

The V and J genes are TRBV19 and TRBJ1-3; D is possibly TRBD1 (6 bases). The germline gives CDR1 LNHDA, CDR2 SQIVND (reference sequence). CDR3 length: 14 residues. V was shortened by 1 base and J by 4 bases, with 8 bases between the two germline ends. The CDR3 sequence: CASSIGGTGNTIYF. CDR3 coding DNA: TGTGCCAGTAGTATAGGAGGGACAGGAAACACCATATATTTT.

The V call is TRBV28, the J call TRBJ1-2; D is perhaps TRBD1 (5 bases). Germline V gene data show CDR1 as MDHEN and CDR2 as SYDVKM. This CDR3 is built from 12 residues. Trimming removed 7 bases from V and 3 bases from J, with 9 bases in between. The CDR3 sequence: CASTSQDYGYTF. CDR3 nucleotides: TGTGCCAGCACTTCACAGGACTATGGCTACACCTTC.

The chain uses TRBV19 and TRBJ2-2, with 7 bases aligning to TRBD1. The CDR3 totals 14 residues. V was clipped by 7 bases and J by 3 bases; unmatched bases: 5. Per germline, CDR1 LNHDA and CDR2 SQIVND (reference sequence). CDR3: CASTTGADTGELFF. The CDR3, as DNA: TGTGCCAGTACCACAGGGGCCGACACCGGGGAGCTGTTTTTT.

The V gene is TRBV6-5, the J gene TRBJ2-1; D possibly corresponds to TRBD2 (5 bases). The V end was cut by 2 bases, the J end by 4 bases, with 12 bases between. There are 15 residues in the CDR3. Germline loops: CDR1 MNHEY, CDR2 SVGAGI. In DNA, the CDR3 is TGTGCCAGCAGTTACAGCGGCGGAAATTACAATGAGCAGTTCTTC. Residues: CASSYSGGNYNEQFF.

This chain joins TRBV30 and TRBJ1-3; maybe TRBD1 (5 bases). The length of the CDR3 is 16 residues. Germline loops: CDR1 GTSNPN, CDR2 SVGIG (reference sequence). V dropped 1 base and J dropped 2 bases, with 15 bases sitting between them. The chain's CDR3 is CAWSGLVGATGNTIYF. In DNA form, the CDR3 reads TGTGCCTGGAGTGGTTTGGTTGGGGCGACTGGAAACACCATATATTTT.

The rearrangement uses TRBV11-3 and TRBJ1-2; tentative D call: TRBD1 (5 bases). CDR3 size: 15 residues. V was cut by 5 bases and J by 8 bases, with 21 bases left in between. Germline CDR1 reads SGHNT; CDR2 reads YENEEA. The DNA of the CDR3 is TGTGCCAGCAGCGCCAACGAGGGAGGGGATGGGGGCTACACCTTC. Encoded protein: CASSANEGGDGGYTF.

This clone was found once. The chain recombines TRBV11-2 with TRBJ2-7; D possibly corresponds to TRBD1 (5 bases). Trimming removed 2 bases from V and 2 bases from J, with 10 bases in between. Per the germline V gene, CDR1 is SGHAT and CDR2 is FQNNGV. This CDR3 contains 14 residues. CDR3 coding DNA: TGTGCCAGCAGCTTACGACAGAGTACCTACGAGCAGTACTTC. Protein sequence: CASSLRQSTYEQYF.

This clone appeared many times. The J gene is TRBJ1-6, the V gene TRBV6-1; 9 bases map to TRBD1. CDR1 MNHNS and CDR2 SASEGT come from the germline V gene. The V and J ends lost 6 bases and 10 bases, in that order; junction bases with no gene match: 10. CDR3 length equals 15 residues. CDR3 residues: CASSDRDRDLSPLHF. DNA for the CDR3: TGTGCCAGCAGCGATAGGGACAGGGATTTATCACCCCTCCACTTT.

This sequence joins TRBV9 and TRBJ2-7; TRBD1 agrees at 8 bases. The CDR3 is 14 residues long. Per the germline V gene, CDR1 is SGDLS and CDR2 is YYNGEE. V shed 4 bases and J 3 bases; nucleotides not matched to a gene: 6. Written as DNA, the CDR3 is TGTGCCAGCAGCCCTTGGACAGGGTACTACGAGCAGTACTTC. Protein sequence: CASSPWTGYYEQYF.

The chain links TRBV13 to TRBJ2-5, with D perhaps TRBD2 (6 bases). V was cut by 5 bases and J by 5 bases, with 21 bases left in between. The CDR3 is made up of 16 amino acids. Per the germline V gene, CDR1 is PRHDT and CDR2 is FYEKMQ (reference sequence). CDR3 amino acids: CASSPRSLEGRETQYF. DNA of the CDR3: TGTGCCAGCAGCCCTCGTAGCTTGGAGGGTCGGGAGACCCAGTACTTC.

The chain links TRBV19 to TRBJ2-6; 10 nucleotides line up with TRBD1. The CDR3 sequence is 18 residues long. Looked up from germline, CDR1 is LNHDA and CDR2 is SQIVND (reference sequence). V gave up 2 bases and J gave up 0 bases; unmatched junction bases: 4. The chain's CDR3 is CASSILGQGGSGANVLTF. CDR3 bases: TGTGCCAGTAGTATACTAGGACAGGGGGGCTCTGGGGCCAACGTCCTGACTTTC.

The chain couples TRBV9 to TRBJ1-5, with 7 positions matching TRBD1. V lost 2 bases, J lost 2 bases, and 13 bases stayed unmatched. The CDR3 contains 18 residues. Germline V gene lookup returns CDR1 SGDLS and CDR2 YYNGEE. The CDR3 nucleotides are TGTGCCAGCAGCGTTCGGCAGAGTACAGGGGTTGGCAATCAGCCCCAGCATTTT. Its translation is CASSVRQSTGVGNQPQHF.